The next 16 T cell receptor beta chains were all read from a single sample in a study of blood T cell repertoires in COVID-19. Profiled with immunoSEQ multiplex PCR; TCRdb holds only in-frame clones, not every one. The profile covers 300,000 to 400,000 clones, with 80% to 90% appearing a single time and about 5% taken by the ten largest. The sequenced sample was PBMCs or T cells enriched from blood (not recorded which). The source of these receptors is a man younger than 40 who had recovered from COVID-19.

V and J are TRBV11-2 and TRBJ1-3, with a tentative D call TRBD1 (6 bases). Trimming removed 5 bases at V and 3 bases at J, with 17 bases between. Germline V gene data show CDR1 as SGHAT and CDR2 as FQNNGV. This CDR3 comprises 16 residues. The CDR3 loop reads CASSPRTVRSGNTIYF. For the CDR3, the DNA is TGTGCCAGCAGCCCCCGGACAGTACGAAGTGGAAACACCATATATTTT.

This sequence joins TRBV10-3 and TRBJ2-3; 14 positions agree with TRBD2. Germline V lookup: CDR1 ENHRY, CDR2 SYGVKD. V shed 4 bases and J 7 bases; nucleotides not matched to a gene: 4. The CDR3 has 15 residues. DNA for the CDR3: TGTGCCATCAGTGGGGGACTAGCGGGGGAATATACGCAGTATTTT. This encodes CAISGGLAGEYTQYF.

J is TRBJ1-6 and V is TRBV5-6; D is undetermined. Germline V lookup: CDR1 SGHDT, CDR2 YYEEEE. V gave up 4 bases and J gave up 9 bases, with 17 bases separating them. CDR3 length equals 15 residues. In DNA form, the CDR3 reads TGTGCCAGCAGCGCTAACCAAGAAATTGGTTCACCCCTCCACTTT. Protein: CASSANQEIGSPLHF.

V is TRBV30 and J is TRBJ2-2; tentatively, D is TRBD2 (5 bases). Germline lookup yields CDR1 GTSNPN and CDR2 SVGIG (reference sequence). V lost 4 bases and J lost 3, with 12 bases in between. CDR3 size: 14 residues. The chain's CDR3 is CAWKFGADTGELFF. The CDR3 DNA sequence: TGTGCCTGGAAATTTGGAGCGGACACCGGGGAGCTGTTTTTT.

This chain uses TRBV5-1 with TRBJ2-5; possibly TRBD1 for D (6 bases). The CDR3 length is 14 residues. Germline CDR1 and CDR2: SGHRS and YFSETQ. V lost 2 bases to trimming and J lost 5 bases, with 13 bases between them. The CDR3 region has the DNA TGCGCCAGCAGCTTCCGACAGGTCCAGGAGACCCAGTACTTC. It yields the protein CASSFRQVQETQYF.

The chain uses TRBV19 and TRBJ1-2; possibly TRBD1 for D (5 bases). The ends were cut back, 3 bases at V and 5 bases at J, with 13 bases in the middle. The germline V gene encodes CDR1 LNHDA and CDR2 SQIVND (reference sequence). The CDR3 has 14 amino acids. The CDR3 is CASSIVAGLYGYTF. In DNA, the CDR3 is TGTGCCAGTAGTATTGTCGCAGGGCTGTATGGCTACACCTTC.

V and J are TRBV19 and TRBJ1-6, with 8 bases lining up with TRBD1. Trimming cost V 5 bases and J 7 bases; bases outside gene matches: 7. Germline V gene lookup returns CDR1 LNHDA and CDR2 SQIVND (reference sequence). There are 15 residues in the CDR3. CDR3 DNA: TGTGCCAGTAGTCGAGACAGGGGCGACAATTCACCCCTCCACTTT. It specifies CASSRDRGDNSPLHF.

A remark on this clone: One junction end disagrees with the germline gene, perhaps due to a read error. The chain has TRBV28 and TRBJ2-7; 10 nucleotides agree with TRBD2. The CDR3 covers 14 residues. Per the germline V gene, CDR1 is MDHEN and CDR2 is SYDVKM. The CDR3 here is CASTPSGGSSEQYF. Here the CDR3 DNA reads TGTGCCAGCACCCCTAGCGGGGGTTCCTCCGAGCAGTACTTC. Variable domain in full (rest from reference TRBV28 and TRBJ2-7): DVKVTQSSRYLVKRTGEKVFLECVQDMDHENMFWYRQDPGLGLRLIYFSYDVKMKEKGDIPEGYSVSREKKERFSLILESASTNQTSMYLCASTPSGGSSEQYFGPGTRLTVT.

The chain is built from TRBV28 and TRBJ1-3; TRBD1 matches 7 bases. CDR3 length: 15 residues. V lost 7 bases and J lost 2; bases outside the gene matches: 8. Germline CDR1 reads MDHEN; CDR2 reads SYDVKM. The CDR3: CASINRGEAGNTIYF. The DNA of the CDR3 is TGTGCCAGCATAAACAGGGGAGAGGCTGGAAACACCATATATTTT.

The rearrangement joins TRBV5-4 to TRBJ2-3; TRBD2 might be the D (6 bases). V lost 0 bases, J lost 1 base, and 9 bases lay in between. The germline CDR1 and CDR2 sequences are SGHNT and YYREEE (reference sequence). The length of the CDR3 is 15 residues. The CDR3 DNA follows: TGTGCCAGCAGCTTGGCGGGGGTTGGCACAGATACGCAGTATTTT. The encoded protein is CASSLAGVGTDTQYF.

With regard to this clone: The same CDR3 also results from other DNA sequences found in this sample. The chain is built from TRBV28 and TRBJ1-5, with TRBD1 identical over 7 bases. J gave up 3 bases and V 5 bases, and 4 bases lay outside the gene matches. Germline CDR1 reads MDHEN; CDR2 reads SYDVKM. The CDR3 is made up of 14 amino acids. The DNA of the CDR3 is TGTGCCAGCAGTCCGGGACAGCCCAATCAGCCCCAGCATTTT. Translation gives CASSPGQPNQPQHF.

The rearrangement uses TRBV6-5 and TRBJ1-4; D gene unclear. This CDR3 comprises 14 residues. The germline V gene encodes CDR1 MNHEY and CDR2 SVGAGI. Trimming stripped 2 bases from V and 2 bases from J, with 6 bases between. CDR3 nucleotides: TGTGCCAGCAGTTACGTGCGGACTAATGAAAAACTGTTTTTT. This gives the protein CASSYVRTNEKLFF.

The chain recombines TRBV2 with TRBJ1-4; the D gene is possibly TRBD1 (6 bases). The CDR3 length is 14 residues. V shed 5 bases and J shed 8 bases, with 15 bases lying between them. Germline V gives CDR1 SNHLY, CDR2 FYNNEI. CDR3 protein: CASSRSGVEEKLFF. In DNA, the CDR3 is TGTGCCAGCAGTCGCTCAGGGGTGGAAGAAAAACTGTTTTTT.

In DNA form, the CDR3 reads TGTGCCAGCTCAGGGTCAGCTCCGGGGCAGCCCCAGCATTTT. As protein: CASSGSAPGQPQHF. The chain couples TRBV18 to TRBJ1-5, with unresolved D. Trimming cost V 5 bases and J 7 bases, with 15 bases left between them. Per germline, CDR1 KGHSH and CDR2 LQKENI. CDR3 size: 14 residues.

The rearrangement links TRBV5-5 to TRBJ1-5, with no clear D. Between the trimmed V and J ends, which lost 0 bases and 0 bases, there was a span of 4 bases. There are 14 residues in the CDR3. Germline lookup yields CDR1 SGHKS and CDR2 YYEKEE (reference sequence). The CDR3 bases are TGTGCCAGCAGCTTGGTCCGTAGCAATCAGCCCCAGCATTTT. Protein: CASSLVRSNQPQHF.

This chain uses TRBV5-3 with TRBJ2-3; 10 bases map to TRBD1. TRBV5-3 is identified as an open reading frame with a role that is uncertain. The trim removed 3 bases at V and 4 bases at J, leaving 14 bases unmatched. This CDR3 contains 18 residues. CDR3 loop: CARSWDRGRVNSADTQYF. The CDR3 nucleotides are TGTGCCAGAAGCTGGGACAGGGGAAGAGTGAACAGCGCAGATACGCAGTATTTT.